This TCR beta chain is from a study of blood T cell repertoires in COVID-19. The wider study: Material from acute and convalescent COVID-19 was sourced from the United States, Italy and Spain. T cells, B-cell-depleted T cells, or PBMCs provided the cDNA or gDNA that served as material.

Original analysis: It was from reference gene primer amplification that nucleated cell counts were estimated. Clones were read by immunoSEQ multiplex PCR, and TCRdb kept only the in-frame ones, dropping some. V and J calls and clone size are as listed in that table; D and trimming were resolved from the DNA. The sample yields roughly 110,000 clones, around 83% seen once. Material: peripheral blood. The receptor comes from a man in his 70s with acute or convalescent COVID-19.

For the CDR3, the DNA is TGTGCCAGCAGCTTAAGCCCGCTAGCGGGTGCCTACAATGAGCAGTTCTTC. It specifies CASSLSPLAGAYNEQFF. The chain is built from TRBV7-6 and TRBJ2-1, with 8 bases lining up with TRBD2. The CDR3 runs 17 residues. Germline V gene lookup returns CDR1 SGHVS and CDR2 FNYEAQ. The V segment lost 2 bases and the J segment 2 bases; nucleotides outside the gene matches: 8.